Listed below are T cell receptor beta chains from one sample, sequenced in a study of T cell responses to AZD1222 COVID-19 vaccine. Assay: immunoSEQ multiplex PCR; the TCRdb copy retains only in-frame clones and omits some. The sample lists over 150,000 clones, about 90% occurring once. The sample here was peripheral blood, taken on day 0 of AZD1222 vaccination. The receptors were sampled from an adult in good health. The CDR3 runs from the conserved cysteine through the conserved F or W. D genes are given only for firm matches. Clone size is not always given. Where it is, it says once, few, many or a class for expanded clones.

d_gene	v_gene	j_gene	abundance	CDR3aa	CDR3nt
TRBD1	TRBV6-1	TRBJ1-5	NA	CASSSQGADYQPQHF	TGTGCCAGCAGTTCACAGGGGGCCGACTATCAGCCCCAGCATTTT
TRBD2	TRBV15	TRBJ2-7	NA	CATSRESGTSGKRLEQYF	TGTGCCACCAGCAGAGAATCGGGGACTAGCGGCAAGAGGCTCGAGCAGTACTTC
NA	TRBV19	TRBJ1-1	NA	CASSKAGGTEAFF	TGTGCCAGTAGTAAGGCAGGAGGCACTGAAGCTTTCTTT
TRBD1	TRBV11-3	TRBJ2-5	NA	CASSWGQKQTQYF	TGTGCCAGCAGTTGGGGACAGAAGCAGACCCAGTACTTC
TRBD1	TRBV28	TRBJ2-2	NA	CASSPSISGTGRPGELFF	TGTGCCAGCAGTCCCTCAATCTCCGGGACAGGGCGGCCCGGGGAGCTGTTTTTT
NA	TRBV29-1	TRBJ1-2	NA	CSVDKELYGYTF	TGCAGCGTTGACAAGGAGCTCTATGGCTACACCTTC
NA	TRBV11-2	TRBJ1-4	NA	CASSLGAEKLFF	TGTGCCAGCAGCTTAGGGGCTGAAAAACTGTTTTTT
TRBD1	TRBV27	TRBJ1-2	NA	CASIGTGGGYGYTF	TGTGCCAGCATAGGGACAGGGGGAGGCTATGGCTACACCTTC
TRBD1	TRBV13	TRBJ1-5	NA	CASSQGDRGNQPQHF	TGTGCCAGCAGCCAGGGGGACAGGGGGAATCAGCCCCAGCATTTT
NA	TRBV7-3	TRBJ2-2	NA	CASSQSKPSGTGELFF	TGTGCCAGCAGCCAATCAAAACCAAGTGGCACCGGGGAGCTGTTTTTT
NA	TRBV14	TRBJ2-3	once	CASSRLRASTDTQYF	TGTGCCAGCAGCCGACTGCGGGCTAGCACAGATACGCAGTATTTT
TRBD2	TRBV28	TRBJ2-5	NA	CASSLSSGRAGETQYF	TGTGCCAGCAGTTTATCCAGCGGGAGGGCTGGGGAGACCCAGTACTTC
NA	TRBV14	TRBJ2-2	NA	CASSLQGTGELFF	TGTGCCAGCAGCTTACAGGGCACCGGGGAGCTGTTTTTT
NA	TRBV4-2	TRBJ1-6	NA	CASSQDRNSPLHF	TGTGCCAGCAGCCAAGATAGAAATTCACCCCTCCACTTT
TRBD2	TRBV12-5	TRBJ2-1	NA	CASGLVSSGNFNEQFF	TGTGCTAGTGGTTTGGTATCTAGCGGGAATTTCAATGAGCAGTTCTTC